The text below deals with one TCR beta chain. Time point of the sample: sample taken at primary tumor resection. From tumor, nontumor lung or frozen PBMC, whole RNA was taken unsorted for sequencing. The donor group consisted of around 66 patients who had untreated, early-stage non-small cell lung cancer. V gave up 8 bases and J gave up 3 bases, with 7 bases separating them. This CDR3 is built from 10 residues. The germline gives CDR1 SQVTM, CDR2 ANQGSEA. The sample is drawn from a study of spatial heterogeneity in lung cancer. Individual TCR cDNA molecules each bore their own unique molecular identifier. MiXCR, run by TCRdb on the 5' RACE reads, gives a single entry per CDR3 protein. The table has tens of thousands of distinct CDR3 sequences, 7.5% to 10% seen once.

The specimen comprised PBMCs, sampled at surgery. The rearrangement joins TRBV29-1 to TRBJ2-5; D gene uncertain. The TCR comes from a male donor with early-stage non-small cell lung cancer. The CDR3 here is CSTLEETQYF. The CDR3 nucleotides are TGCAGCACCCTTGAAGAGACCCAGTACTTC.